This T cell receptor beta chain originates from a study of CD8+ T cells in alopecia areata. Points from the study as a whole: Mice gave a clearer picture of TCR sharing than patients did, possibly for HLA-related reasons. Scalp specimens additionally yield sequences from normal skin's resident alphabeta T cells.

For this clone: Its antigen is as yet unknown.

Alopecia areata patients had lesional scalp punch biopsies and peripheral blood taken from them. Once RNA had been extracted, it was reverse transcribed into cDNA to act as the sequencing template. TCRdb keeps only in-frame clones here, not all; method: immunoSEQ multiplex PCR. This sample has over 15,000 clones, with almost 60% found just once. The CDR3 is 19 residues long. Germline CDR1 is SGHRS and CDR2 is YFSETQ. After removal of 4 bases from V and 4 bases from J, the junction contained 21 bases not matched to a gene. The V and J genes are TRBV5-1 and TRBJ2-5; TRBD2 agrees at 8 bases. The receptor comes from a human donor with alopecia areata. Sequencing was done on a sample of skin. The CDR3 bases are TGCGCCAGCAGCCCTGAGGGCCTTATGGCGGGAGGTTGGCGAGAGACCCAGTACTTC. It is translated as CASSPEGLMAGGWRETQYF.